This entry concerns a single TCR beta chain. Its antigen is still unknown. This record belongs to a study of a mutant IDH1 vaccine in newly diagnosed glioma. Time point in this sample: week 47, end of study. A single vaccine dose contained 300 ug of mutant IDH1 20-mer peptide, and topical imiquimod was used with it. Using immunoSEQ multiplex PCR, the repertoire was profiled, and TCRdb retains in-frame clones only, with some absent. The sample includes tens of thousands of clones, around four fifths of them seen just once. This CDR3 spans 14 amino acids. This TCR was sampled from a man aged 40-49 years with glioma. The sample here was PBMCs, taken from a glioma patient whose treatment included an IDH1 peptide vaccine. The chain combines TRBV21-1 with TRBJ1-3. TRBV21-1 is designated a pseudogene. The CDR3, as DNA: TGTGCCAGCAGCAAATCCGTGTCTGGAAACACCATATATTTT. Residues: CASSKSVSGNTIYF.